The 14 T cell receptor beta chains below come from one sample, sequenced in a study of technical replicates of blood from a handful of donors (TCRdb year 2017). To prepare the library, the immunoSEQ multiplex PCR assay was applied. TCRdb retrieved this table from immuneACCESS and kept in-frame rearrangements only. Not all clones are present; in checked studies, unresolved V genes account for under half, and no reason is known for the remainder. The sample records around 67,000 clones, over 95% of which are singletons. The leading ten clones occupy about 0.25% of the sample. Sequencing input: T cells isolated from PBMCs. These receptors were collected from a human donor in good health.

The V and J genes are TRBV27 and TRBJ1-1; TRBD1 is a possible D gene (6 bases). V gave up 7 bases and J gave up 2 bases, with 11 bases separating them. Germline values: CDR1 MNHEY, CDR2 SMNVEV (reference sequence). The CDR3 consists of 13 residues. CDR3 loop: CASKPRGNTEAFF. In DNA, the CDR3 is TGTGCCAGCAAACCCAGGGGCAACACTGAAGCTTTCTTT.

This rearrangement joins TRBV29-1 to TRBJ2-1; 8 positions match TRBD2. V was clipped by 7 bases and J by 10 bases; unmatched bases: 12. The CDR3 spans 13 residues. CDR1 and CDR2 (germline): SQVTM, ANQGSEA. CDR3 protein: CSALGGGGREQFF. The CDR3 DNA reads as TGCAGCGCATTGGGCGGCGGGGGGCGCGAGCAGTTCTTC.

The gene calls are TRBV19 and TRBJ2-7; 9 nucleotides match TRBD1. This CDR3 contains 14 residues. The ends lost 4 bases at V and 3 bases at J; junction bases unmatched: 4. The V gene's germline CDR1 is LNHDA and CDR2 SQIVND (reference sequence). The DNA for the CDR3 is TGTGCCAGTAGTACGGGGACAGGGCTCTACGAGCAGTACTTC. It specifies CASSTGTGLYEQYF.

V is TRBV18 and J is TRBJ1-5; tentative D call: TRBD1 (6 bases). This CDR3 is 17 amino acids long. Germline-derived CDR1 and CDR2 are KGHSH and LQKENI. Trimming left V 0 bases short and J 0 bases short, with 12 bases between. The CDR3 nucleotides are TGTGCCAGCTCACCACCGGGTACGACAGGTAGCAATCAGCCCCAGCATTTT. Translation gives CASSPPGTTGSNQPQHF.

The rearrangement joins TRBV6-1 to TRBJ2-3; tentatively, D is TRBD1 (5 bases). Germline V gene data show CDR1 as MNHNS and CDR2 as SASEGT. The CDR3 sequence is 15 residues long. The germline V and J ends were trimmed by 4 bases and 5 bases, with 16 bases remaining between them. The CDR3, as DNA: TGTGCCAGCAGTGTTCCGTCCAGGGTCCGAGATACGCAGTATTTT. It translates to CASSVPSRVRDTQYF.

V gene TRBV30 combines with J gene TRBJ2-1, with TRBD2 identical over 12 bases. This CDR3 comprises 15 residues. Germline V CDR1 and CDR2: GTSNPN, SVGIG (reference sequence). J was trimmed by 7 bases and V by 4 bases; bases with no gene match: 8. In DNA, the CDR3 is TGTGCCTGGAATATCGCTAGCGGGGGGGGAAATGAGCAGTTCTTC. Amino acid sequence: CAWNIASGGGNEQFF.

The chain links TRBV6-5 to TRBJ1-2; no definite D call. Germline lookup yields CDR1 MNHEY and CDR2 SVGAGI. The CDR3 length is 14 residues. The V gene lost 0 bases and the J gene lost 2 bases, with 7 bases spanning the gap. DNA of the CDR3: TGTGCCAGCAGTTACTCGAGGTCAAACTATGGCTACACCTTC. Amino acid sequence: CASSYSRSNYGYTF.

This chain links TRBV14 with TRBJ2-6; D is unresolved. Germline V gene sequence: CDR1 SGHDN, CDR2 FVKESK. The CDR3 is made up of 14 amino acids. V lost 7 bases to trimming and J lost 4 bases, with 11 bases between them. The CDR3, as DNA: TGTGCCAGCAATCCCCACAGCGGGGCCAACGTCCTGACTTTC. Amino acid sequence: CASNPHSGANVLTF.

The CDR3 region has the DNA TGTGCCAGCAGTGAAGACAGCCATCCGGGTGAGGGCTACACCTTC. Translated: CASSEDSHPGEGYTF. This sequence joins TRBV7-2 and TRBJ1-2; perhaps TRBD1 as D (5 bases). CDR1 is SGHTA and CDR2 is FQGNSA in the germline V gene. The germline V and J ends were trimmed by 6 bases and 8 bases, with 22 bases remaining between them. CDR3 length: 15 residues.

This clone is a singleton in its sample. The chain links TRBV4-1 to TRBJ2-7; maybe TRBD2 (5 bases). Trimming removed 4 bases at V and 3 bases at J, with 16 bases between. Germline CDR1 and CDR2: MGHRA and YSYEKL. The CDR3 is 15 residues long. This CDR3 is CASSPEAEGYYEQYF. CDR3 nucleotides: TGCGCCAGCAGCCCAGAAGCGGAAGGTTACTACGAGCAGTACTTC.

The J gene is TRBJ2-1, the V gene TRBV19; D is perhaps TRBD1 (5 bases). This CDR3 region has 13 residues. V dropped 7 bases and J dropped 9 bases, with 16 bases sitting between them. Germline V lookup: CDR1 LNHDA, CDR2 SQIVND (reference sequence). The DNA for the CDR3 is TGTGCCAGTATCTCCCCGCAGGGCAGTGAGCAGTTCTTC. Translated, it gives CASISPQGSEQFF.

The genes are TRBV6-6 and TRBJ2-7, with 8 bases aligning to TRBD1. The CDR3 consists of 15 residues. After removal of 5 bases from V and 0 bases from J, the junction contained 6 bases not matched to a gene. Germline-derived CDR1 and CDR2 are MNHNY and SVGAGI (reference sequence). The CDR3 protein is CASSKDRASSYEQYF. The CDR3 region has the DNA TGTGCCAGCAGTAAGGACAGGGCCAGCTCCTACGAGCAGTACTTC.

CDR3 region: CSVDPASLAEQETQYF. In DNA form, the CDR3 reads TGCAGCGTTGACCCAGCTTCGTTAGCGGAACAAGAGACCCAGTACTTC. The gene calls are TRBV29-1 and TRBJ2-5; D is perhaps TRBD2 (6 bases). CDR3 length: 16 amino acids. Trimming cost V 3 bases and J 2 bases, with 19 bases left between them. Germline lookup yields CDR1 SQVTM and CDR2 ANQGSEA.

This clone has only one observation. The chain recombines TRBV11-3 with TRBJ2-7; 11 bases are a match to TRBD2. The ends lost 5 bases at V and 5 bases at J; junction bases unmatched: 11. Germline CDR1 is SGHNT and CDR2 is YENEEA. The CDR3 consists of 16 residues. In DNA, the CDR3 is TGTGCCAGCAGCCCAGGATGGGGACTAGCGGAGGACGAGCAGTACTTC. Residues: CASSPGWGLAEDEQYF. The full variable domain, its missing parts supplied by reference TRBV11-3 and TRBJ2-7, is EAGVVQSPRYKIIEKKQPVAFWCNPISGHNTLYWYLQNLGQGPELLIRYENEEAVDDSQLPKDRFSAERLKGVDSTLKIQPAELGDSAVYLCASSPGWGLAEDEQYFGPGTRLTVT.